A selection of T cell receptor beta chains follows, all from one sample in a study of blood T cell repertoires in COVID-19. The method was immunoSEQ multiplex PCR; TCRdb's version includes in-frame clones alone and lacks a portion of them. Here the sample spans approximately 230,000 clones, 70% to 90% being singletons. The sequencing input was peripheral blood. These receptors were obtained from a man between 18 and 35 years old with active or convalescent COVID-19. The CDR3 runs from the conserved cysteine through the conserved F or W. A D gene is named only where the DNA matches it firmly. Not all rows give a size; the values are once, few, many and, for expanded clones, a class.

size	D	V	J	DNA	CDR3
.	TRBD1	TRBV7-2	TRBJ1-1	TGTGCCAGCAGCTTAGGACAGGGGACGAACACTGAAGCTTTCTTT	CASSLGQGTNTEAFF
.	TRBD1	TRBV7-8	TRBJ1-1	TGTGCCAGCAGCCAGGACACTAGTACAGGGGACACTGAAGCTTTCTTT	CASSQDTSTGDTEAFF
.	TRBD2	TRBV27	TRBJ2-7	TGTGCCAGCAGTTTACGGCTAGCGGACTCCTACGAGCAGTACTTC	CASSLRLADSYEQYF
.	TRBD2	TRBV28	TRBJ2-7	TGTGCCAGCAGTTCCCCAACTAGCGGGTTCTACGAGCAGTACTTC	CASSSPTSGFYEQYF
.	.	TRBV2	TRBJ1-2	TGTGCCAGCAGTGAAGCGCTTCTCGGGGGTGGCTACACCTTC	CASSEALLGGGYTF
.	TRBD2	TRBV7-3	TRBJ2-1	TGTGCCAGCAGCTTAAAGTCCGATGAGCGGGACGTCTCCTACAATGAGCAGTTCTTC	CASSLKSDERDVSYNEQFF
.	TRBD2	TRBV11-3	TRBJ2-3	TGTGCCAGCAGCTTGGGACTAGCGGGAGGGCCAGGGGCAGATACGCAGTATTTT	CASSLGLAGGPGADTQYF
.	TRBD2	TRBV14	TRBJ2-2	TGTGCCAGCAGCCAACAAGGACTAGCGGGAGCCGGGGAGCTGTTTTTT	CASSQQGLAGAGELFF
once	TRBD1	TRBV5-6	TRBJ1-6	TGTGCCAGCAGCCTCGACAGGGGGCCAGGACAATCACCCCTCCACTTT	CASSLDRGPGQSPLHF
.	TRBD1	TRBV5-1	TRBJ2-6	TGCGCCAGCAGCTTGTTTTACCGACAGGGGACTTTCTCTGGGGCCAACGTCCTGACTTTC	CASSLFYRQGTFSGANVLTF
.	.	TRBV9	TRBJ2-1	TGTGCCAGCTCCTTGGGGAGTTCCTACAATGAGCAGTTCTTC	CASSLGSSYNEQFF
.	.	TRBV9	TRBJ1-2	TGTGCCAGCAGCGCAGGAGGCTTCGGGCATGGCTACACCTTC	CASSAGGFGHGYTF
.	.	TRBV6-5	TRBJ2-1	TGTGCCAGCCTGACCGGGATCGCCTACAATGAGCAGTTCTTC	CASLTGIAYNEQFF
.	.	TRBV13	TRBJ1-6	TGTGCCAGCAGCTTACCGGGGTTCCCTAATTCACCCCTCCACTTT	CASSLPGFPNSPLHF
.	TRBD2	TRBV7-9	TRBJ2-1	TGTGCCAGCAGGGAGCTAGCGGGGTTATGGAATGAGCAGTTCTTC	CASRELAGLWNEQFF
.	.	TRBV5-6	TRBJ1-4	TGTGCCAGCAGCTTGGGTCCCAGGGTGGGTGAAAAACTGTTTTTT	CASSLGPRVGEKLFF
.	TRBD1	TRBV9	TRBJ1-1	TGTGCCAGCAGTACGGGACAGGGGCCCAAGAACACTGAAGCTTTCTTT	CASSTGQGPKNTEAFF
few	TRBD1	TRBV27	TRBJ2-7	TGTGCCAGCAAAGCCCAGGGGGTGCAGGTCTACGAGCAGTACTTC	CASKAQGVQVYEQYF
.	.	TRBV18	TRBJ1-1	TGTGCCAGCTCACCAATGGGCTACTCGGCTTTCTTT	CASSPMGYSAFF
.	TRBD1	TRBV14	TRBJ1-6	TGTGCCAGCAGCCAGACAGGGGCGACTTCACCCCTCCACTTT	CASSQTGATSPLHF
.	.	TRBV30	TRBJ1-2	TGTGCCTGGAGTGTCACTAACCGGAGGACCTTC	CAWSVTNRRTF
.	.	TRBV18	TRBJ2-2	TGTGCCAGCTCACCAGTGTCCGGGGCGAACACCGGGGAGCTGTTTTTT	CASSPVSGANTGELFF
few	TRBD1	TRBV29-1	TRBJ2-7	TGCAGCGTTGAAGGGGGACAGGGTGCCAACGAGCAGTACTTC	CSVEGGQGANEQYF
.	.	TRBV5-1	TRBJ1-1	TGCGCCAGCAGCTTACTGTCGAGGAACACTGAAGCTTTCTTT	CASSLLSRNTEAFF
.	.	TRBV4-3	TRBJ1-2	TGCGCCAGCAGCCCAGGTTCAGTGGGGGCACTTGGCTACACCTTC	CASSPGSVGALGYTF
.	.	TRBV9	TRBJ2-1	TGTGCCAGCAGCTCACCGGGACTTGAGCAGTTCTTC	CASSSPGLEQFF
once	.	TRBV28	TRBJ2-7	TGTGCCAGCAGGACCCCGGCAAACCCCGCGGGAGAGCAGTACTTC	CASRTPANPAGEQYF
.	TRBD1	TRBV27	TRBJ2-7	TGTGCCAGCAGTTTATCCGGGACAGAGACTTCCGAGCAGTACTTC	CASSLSGTETSEQYF
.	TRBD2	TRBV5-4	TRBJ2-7	TGTGCCAGCAGCTCGGGACTAGCGGGGGGGCTCTACGAGCAGTACTTC	CASSSGLAGGLYEQYF
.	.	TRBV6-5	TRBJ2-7	TGTGCTTCGGGGTCCCCCTACGAGCAGTACTTC	CASGSPYEQYF
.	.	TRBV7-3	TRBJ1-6	TGTGCCAGCAGCTTATGGGCAGGAAAAAATTCACCCCTCCACTTT	CASSLWAGKNSPLHF
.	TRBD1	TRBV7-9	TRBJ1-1	TGTGCCAGCAGCCCACAGGGGGTCCGCACTGAAGCTTTCTTT	CASSPQGVRTEAFF
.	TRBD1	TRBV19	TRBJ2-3	TGTGCCAGTCGGACAGGGGGGGGAGATACGCAGTATTTT	CASRTGGGDTQYF
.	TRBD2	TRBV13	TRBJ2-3	TGTGCCAGCAGCCTAAGACTAGCGGGGGGGATCGATACGCAGTATTTT	CASSLRLAGGIDTQYF
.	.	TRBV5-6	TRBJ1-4	TGTGCCAGCAGCCCCGTTGCAACTAATGAAAAACTGTTTTTT	CASSPVATNEKLFF
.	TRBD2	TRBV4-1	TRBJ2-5	TGCGCCAGCAGCCAAGATCCAGCGGGGGGCGTGATAGAGACCCAGTACTTC	CASSQDPAGGVIETQYF
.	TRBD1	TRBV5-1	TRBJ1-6	TGCGCCAGCAAGGACCCGGGACAGGGCGGTAATTCACCCCTCCACTTT	CASKDPGQGGNSPLHF
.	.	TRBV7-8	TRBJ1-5	TGTGCCAGCAGCTTAGTCGGCAGGGTCGGCAATCAGCCCCAGCATTTT	CASSLVGRVGNQPQHF
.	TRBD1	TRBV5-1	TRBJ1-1	TGCGCCAGCAGCTCTGGACAGGGGGCGCATGAAGACACTGAAGCTTTCTTT	CASSSGQGAHEDTEAFF
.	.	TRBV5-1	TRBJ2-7	TGCGCCAGCAGCGGGTCCCGGGACACATCTAATTACGAGCAGTACTTC	CASSGSRDTSNYEQYF
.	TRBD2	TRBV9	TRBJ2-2	TGTGCCAGCAGCGATAGCGGGGGGCGAGGGGAGCTGTTTTTT	CASSDSGGRGELFF
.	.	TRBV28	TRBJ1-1	TGTGCCAGCAGTTTTGTGGGGGGAGCTTTCTTT	CASSFVGGAFF
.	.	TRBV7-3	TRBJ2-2	TGTGCCAGCAGCTCGCGGGTTACCGGGGAGCTGTTTTTT	CASSSRVTGELFF
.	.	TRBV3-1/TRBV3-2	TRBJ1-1	TGTGCCAGCAGCCAATGGGGGCCGGACGCTGAAGCTTTCTTT	CASSQWGPDAEAFF
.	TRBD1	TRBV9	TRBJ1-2	TGTGCCAGCAGCGGCTTGGGACAGGGGATCGGTGGCTACACCTTC	CASSGLGQGIGGYTF
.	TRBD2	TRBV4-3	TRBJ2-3	TGCGCCAGCAGCCAACAACTAGCGGGAGTTCTGAATACGCAGTATTTT	CASSQQLAGVLNTQYF